The following is a T cell receptor (beta chain) sequence with its context. Its antigen remains unknown. The data stem from a study of CD8+ T cells in alopecia areata. Study-level points and caveats: Affected scalp, especially in alopecia totalis/universalis, had a higher clonality than normal scalp did. Sequencing of scalp tissue also captures the resident alphabeta T cells of normal skin.

Extraction of RNA preceded its reverse transcription into cDNA, which served as the sequencing template. TCRdb keeps only in-frame clones here, not all; method: immunoSEQ multiplex PCR. This sample has approximately 130,000 clones, with around 45% found just once. From germline, CDR1 is GTSNPN and CDR2 SVGIG (reference sequence). The CDR3 totals 14 residues. Trimming at V came to 5 bases and at J to 5 bases, leaving 11 bases not matched to a gene. Researchers took lesional scalp punch biopsies and peripheral blood from people who were alopecia areata patients. This receptor was identified in a human donor with alopecia areata. The chain recombines TRBV30 with TRBJ2-7, with TRBD1 matching 8 bases. Material: NKG2D-low CD8+ T cells sorted from blood. This CDR3 reads CAWEIGTGANEQYF. CDR3 DNA: TGTGCCTGGGAAATTGGGACAGGCGCCAACGAGCAGTACTTC. Based on the CDR3 plus reference TRBV30 and TRBJ2-7, the full variable domain is SQTIHQWPATLVQPVGSPLSLECTVEGTSNPNLYWYRQAAGRGLQLLFYSVGIGQISSEVPQNLSASRPQDRQFILSSKKLLLSDSGFYLCAWEIGTGANEQYFGPGTRLTVT.